Below, 20 T cell receptor beta chains from the same sample are listed, as sequenced in a study of a mutant IDH1 vaccine in newly diagnosed glioma. This table comes from immunoSEQ multiplex PCR, and its TCRdb copy is limited to in-frame clones, with some not included. The profile covers about 32,000 clones, with about 80% appearing a single time and under 4% taken by the ten largest. No antigen has been identified for these receptors. As to time point: week 35, safety follow-up. Doses consisted of 300 ug of mutant IDH1 20-mer peptide each, paired with topical imiquimod. The sequenced sample was PBMCs, obtained from a glioma patient whose treatment included an IDH1 peptide vaccine. The receptor set was obtained from a man between 40 and 49 years old with glioma. Some clones in this sample may be carry-over from other donors' samples.

V and J are TRBV6-6 and TRBJ1-6; TRBD1 matches at 8 bases. The germline V gene has CDR1 MNHNY and CDR2 SVGAGI (reference sequence). The CDR3 totals 16 residues. V was clipped by 0 bases and J by 6 bases; unmatched bases: 4. The CDR3 DNA sequence: TGTGCCAGCAGTTACTCCGGGACAGGCGTTAATTCACCCCTCCACTTT. Its translation: CASSYSGTGVNSPLHF.

The chain recombines TRBV7-9 with TRBJ2-1; D remains ambiguous. Germline V lookup: CDR1 SEHNR, CDR2 FQNEAQ (reference sequence). Trimming left V 2 bases short and J 3 bases short, with 8 bases between. The length of the CDR3 is 14 residues. The CDR3 bases are TGTGCCAGCAGCTTAACCTCCCACTACAATGAGCAGTTCTTC. This encodes CASSLTSHYNEQFF.

V gene TRBV11-2 combines with J gene TRBJ2-7, with 10 bases identical to TRBD1. The germline CDR1 and CDR2 sequences are SGHAT and FQNNGV. The CDR3 has 14 amino acids. J lost 7 bases, V lost 5 bases, and 8 bases had no gene match. In DNA form, the CDR3 reads TGTGCCAGCAGCCCCGGGACAGGGGTGGGGGAGCAGTACTTC. It specifies CASSPGTGVGEQYF.

V is TRBV5-6 and J is TRBJ1-5; D possibly corresponds to TRBD1 (6 bases). This CDR3 region has 14 residues. Germline CDR1 reads SGHDT; CDR2 reads YYEEEE. V lost 4 bases to trimming and J lost 6 bases, with 14 bases between them. The CDR3 spells CASSHRTATQPQHF. DNA for the CDR3: TGTGCCAGCAGCCATCGGACAGCTACTCAGCCCCAGCATTTT.

The chain employs TRBV2 and TRBJ2-3; D is undetermined. The CDR3 has 14 amino acids. Trimming cost V 2 bases and J 0 bases, with 6 bases left between them. The V gene's germline CDR1 is SNHLY and CDR2 FYNNEI. CDR3 sequence: CASSEQTSTDTQYF. DNA for the CDR3: TGTGCCAGCAGTGAACAGACAAGCACAGATACGCAGTATTTT.

CDR3 sequence: CASSFDSYNEQFF. The DNA of the CDR3 is TGTGCCAGCAGCTTCGACAGCTACAATGAGCAGTTCTTC. This chain uses TRBV11-3 with TRBJ2-1; D may be TRBD1 (5 bases). From germline, CDR1 is SGHNT and CDR2 YENEEA. Trimming removed 3 bases from V and 3 bases from J, with 6 bases in between. The CDR3 has 13 residues.

This rearrangement joins TRBV15 to TRBJ1-3, with D perhaps matching TRBD1 (5 bases). CDR1 is LNHNV, CDR2 YYDKDF, per germline (reference sequence). The CDR3 contains 16 residues. Trimming stripped 0 bases from V and 2 bases from J, with 11 bases between. In nucleotides, the CDR3 is TGTGCCACCAGCAGAGATGGGACGGGGACTGGAAACACCATATATTTT. Translation gives CATSRDGTGTGNTIYF.

This clone was found a few times. The chain is built from TRBV19 and TRBJ1-5; D remains ambiguous. Trimming removed 2 bases from V and 0 bases from J, with 8 bases in between. This CDR3 comprises 15 residues. Per the germline V gene, CDR1 is LNHDA and CDR2 is SQIVND (reference sequence). This CDR3 reads CASSITPYSNQPQHF. As DNA, the CDR3 is TGTGCCAGTAGTATAACCCCCTATAGCAATCAGCCCCAGCATTTT.

This clone was seen a handful of times. The rearrangement uses TRBV6-4 and TRBJ1-5, with 8 nucleotides matching TRBD1. The length of the CDR3 is 16 residues. The germline V gene has CDR1 MRHNA and CDR2 SNTAGT. Trimming removed 6 bases from V and 0 bases from J; junction bases left unmatched: 7. This CDR3 reads CASSLQGVNSNQPQHF. Written as DNA, the CDR3 is TGTGCCAGCAGCCTACAGGGGGTTAATAGCAATCAGCCCCAGCATTTT.

V usage is TRBV18 and J usage is TRBJ2-5; a weak D match, TRBD1 (5 bases). The length of the CDR3 is 14 residues. CDR1 is KGHSH and CDR2 is LQKENI in the germline V gene. V gave up 2 bases and J gave up 5 bases, with 12 bases separating them. The CDR3 nucleotides read TGTGCCAGCTCACCAACTCCAGGGTTGGAGACCCAGTACTTC. It codes for CASSPTPGLETQYF.

V and J are TRBV18 and TRBJ2-7; no clear D. Germline-derived CDR1 and CDR2 are KGHSH and LQKENI. The CDR3 loop spans 15 amino acids. Trimming removed 3 bases at V and 6 bases at J, with 18 bases between. The CDR3 region is CASSPLISELGEQYF. CDR3 DNA sequence: TGTGCCAGCTCACCTTTAATATCCGAGTTGGGCGAGCAGTACTTC.

The chain carries TRBV6-1 and TRBJ1-1; D is undetermined. Deletions cut 2 bases from V and 1 base from J, with 5 bases between. CDR1 MNHNS and CDR2 SASEGT come from the germline V gene. The CDR3 is 13 residues long. The CDR3 DNA reads as TGTGCCAGCAGTGAAATTTGGAACACTGAAGCTTTCTTT. This translates into CASSEIWNTEAFF.

The rearrangement uses TRBV7-9 and TRBJ2-7; D may be TRBD2 (6 bases). This CDR3 has 15 residues. The germline V and J ends were trimmed by 2 bases and 5 bases, with 16 bases remaining between them. Germline V gene sequence: CDR1 SEHNR, CDR2 FQNEAQ (reference sequence). DNA for the CDR3: TGTGCCAGCAGCTTATTCGGGGGTTCAGGCGACGAGCAGTACTTC. Protein product: CASSLFGGSGDEQYF.

V gene TRBV2 combines with J gene TRBJ1-1, with TRBD1 identical over 7 bases. V was clipped by 6 bases and J by 6 bases; unmatched bases: 4. CDR1 is SNHLY, CDR2 FYNNEI, per germline. This CDR3 comprises 12 residues. The CDR3 DNA follows: TGTGCCAGCAGAGAGGGGGCGGCTGAAGCTTTCTTT. Its translation is CASREGAAEAFF. Full variable domain (outside the CDR3, taken from reference TRBV2 and TRBJ1-1): EPEVTQTPSHQVTQMGQEVILRCVPISNHLYFYWYRQILGQKVEFLVSFYNNEISEKSEIFDDQFSVERPDGSNFTLKIRSTKLEDSAMYFCASREGAAEAFFGQGTRLTVV.

With respect to this clone: Mismatch with germline at one junction end may stem from a read error. This rearrangement joins TRBV6-5 to TRBJ2-2; 7 bases are a match to TRBD1. The CDR3 has 12 amino acids. Germline lookup yields CDR1 MNHEY and CDR2 SVGAGI. DNA of the CDR3: TGCGCTGCGAGGGGGCCCGTCGGGGAGCTGTTTTTT. Translating it yields CAARGPVGELFF.

The chain joins TRBV11-2 to TRBJ1-2, with D possibly being TRBD1 (6 bases). Trimming pared 4 bases from V and 7 bases from J, leaving 22 bases between. The CDR3 spans 16 residues. Per germline, CDR1 SGHAT and CDR2 FQNNGV. The CDR3 is CASSSLRAGQLPGYTF. The CDR3 coding sequence is TGTGCCAGCAGCTCGTTAAGGGCGGGACAACTGCCTGGCTACACCTTC.

This clone was picked up a small number of times. This chain links TRBV6-5 with TRBJ1-2; perhaps TRBD1 as D (5 bases). The CDR3 contains 15 residues. Trimming removed 7 bases from V and 4 bases from J, with 19 bases in between. The germline V gene has CDR1 MNHEY and CDR2 SVGAGI. The CDR3 region has the DNA TGTGCCAGCAAGAGGGGCGTAGGTTGGGTCTATGGCTACACCTTC. Translated: CASKRGVGWVYGYTF.

The chain carries TRBV19 and TRBJ2-3; 10 nucleotides agree with TRBD2. The junction had 6 bases not matched to a gene; V was cut back by 6 bases and J by 3 bases. The germline CDR1 and CDR2 sequences are LNHDA and SQIVND (reference sequence). The CDR3 has 15 amino acids. In DNA, the CDR3 is TGTGCCAGTAGGCCGAAACTAGCGGGGACAGATACGCAGTATTTT. It is translated as CASRPKLAGTDTQYF.

In this sample, this clone turned up a few times. This chain connects TRBV2 to TRBJ1-6; D not certain. The CDR3 extends over 15 amino acids. Germline CDR1 SNHLY, CDR2 FYNNEI. V gave up 0 bases and J gave up 7 bases, with 10 bases separating them. The CDR3 sequence is CASSEARGSNSPLHF. CDR3 bases: TGTGCCAGCAGTGAAGCAAGAGGGAGCAATTCACCCCTCCACTTT.

The rearrangement uses TRBV13 and TRBJ1-3, with D unresolved. Germline-derived CDR1 and CDR2 are PRHDT and FYEKMQ (reference sequence). This CDR3 spans 16 amino acids. The V gene lost 1 base and the J gene lost 2 bases, with 12 bases spanning the gap. The CDR3 region is CASSLDGPKTGNTIYF. The CDR3 coding sequence is TGTGCCAGCAGCTTAGATGGGCCAAAGACTGGAAACACCATATATTTT.